This T cell receptor beta chain was retrieved from a study of cytomegalovirus exposure and HLA in healthy donors. Study-wide background: Earlier sequencing of 150 million to 200 million T cells yielded approximately 120 million unique TCR beta sequences.

Study results and limitations: Analyses of presence/absence relied on an assumption of roughly uniform sequencing depth across donors. In vitro checks showed that a few CMV-associated chains really do target CMV antigens. The study put roughly 160 TCR beta chains on its list as cytomegalovirus-associated.

CDR1 and CDR2 (germline): SGDLS, YYNGEE. There are 16 residues in the CDR3. V was cut by 2 bases and J by 2 bases, with 11 bases left in between. The PCR ran on 60 Vbeta and 13 Jbeta primers. The data were produced by immunoSEQ multiplex PCR, yet TCRdb's version contains in-frame clones alone and is incomplete. The sample lists about 86,000 clones; roughly three quarters were seen once. A remark on this clone: Antigen: not known.

This TCR was sampled from a middle-aged woman in good health and CMV-seropositive. Sequencing used PBMCs. This chain joins TRBV9 and TRBJ1-6, with D perhaps matching TRBD1 (6 bases). CDR3 nucleotides: TGTGCCAGCAGCGTCTCAGGGACAACCTATAATTCACCCCTCCACTTT. Protein sequence: CASSVSGTTYNSPLHF.